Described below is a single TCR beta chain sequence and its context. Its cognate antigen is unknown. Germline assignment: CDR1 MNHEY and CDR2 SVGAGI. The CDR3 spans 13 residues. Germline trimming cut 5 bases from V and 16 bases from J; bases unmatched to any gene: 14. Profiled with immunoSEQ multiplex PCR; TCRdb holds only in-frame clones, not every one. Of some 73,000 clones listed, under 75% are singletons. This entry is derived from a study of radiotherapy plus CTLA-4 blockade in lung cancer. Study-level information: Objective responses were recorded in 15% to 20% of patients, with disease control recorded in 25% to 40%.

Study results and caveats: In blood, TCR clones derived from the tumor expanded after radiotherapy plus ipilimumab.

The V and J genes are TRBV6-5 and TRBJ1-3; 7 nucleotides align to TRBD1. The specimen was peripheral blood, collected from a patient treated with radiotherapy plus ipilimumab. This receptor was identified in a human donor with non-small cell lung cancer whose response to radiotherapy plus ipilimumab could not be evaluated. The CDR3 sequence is CASSPQKGTVRYF. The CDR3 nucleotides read TGTGCCAGCAGTCCACAAAAGGGGACAGTCAGGTATTTT.